The following is a T cell receptor (beta chain) sequence with its context. The antigen remains undetermined. Its ends do not fully match the called genes, so a read error is possible. These data come from a study of cytomegalovirus exposure and HLA in healthy donors. Germline-derived CDR1 and CDR2 are SGHRS and YFSETQ. The CDR3 is made up of 13 amino acids. This PCR relied on a set of 60 Vbeta primers and 13 Jbeta primers. Assay: immunoSEQ multiplex PCR; the TCRdb copy retains only in-frame clones and omits some. This table has 160,000 or so clones, 80% to 85% appearing once. Study outcomes and limitations: The study recorded 150 to 200 TCR beta chains that were cytomegalovirus-associated. Follow-up analysis later connected one missense variant in DCLRE1C with trimming of TCR beta V- and J-genes.

The sequence derives from a male donor in good health and CMV-seropositive. This chain joins TRBV5-1 and TRBJ2-5; possibly TRBD1 for D (6 bases). The sequencing sample was made of PBMCs. The CDR3 bases are TGCGCCAGCAGCTCTGGACGGGACACCACCCAGCACTTC. This encodes CASSSGRDTTQHF.